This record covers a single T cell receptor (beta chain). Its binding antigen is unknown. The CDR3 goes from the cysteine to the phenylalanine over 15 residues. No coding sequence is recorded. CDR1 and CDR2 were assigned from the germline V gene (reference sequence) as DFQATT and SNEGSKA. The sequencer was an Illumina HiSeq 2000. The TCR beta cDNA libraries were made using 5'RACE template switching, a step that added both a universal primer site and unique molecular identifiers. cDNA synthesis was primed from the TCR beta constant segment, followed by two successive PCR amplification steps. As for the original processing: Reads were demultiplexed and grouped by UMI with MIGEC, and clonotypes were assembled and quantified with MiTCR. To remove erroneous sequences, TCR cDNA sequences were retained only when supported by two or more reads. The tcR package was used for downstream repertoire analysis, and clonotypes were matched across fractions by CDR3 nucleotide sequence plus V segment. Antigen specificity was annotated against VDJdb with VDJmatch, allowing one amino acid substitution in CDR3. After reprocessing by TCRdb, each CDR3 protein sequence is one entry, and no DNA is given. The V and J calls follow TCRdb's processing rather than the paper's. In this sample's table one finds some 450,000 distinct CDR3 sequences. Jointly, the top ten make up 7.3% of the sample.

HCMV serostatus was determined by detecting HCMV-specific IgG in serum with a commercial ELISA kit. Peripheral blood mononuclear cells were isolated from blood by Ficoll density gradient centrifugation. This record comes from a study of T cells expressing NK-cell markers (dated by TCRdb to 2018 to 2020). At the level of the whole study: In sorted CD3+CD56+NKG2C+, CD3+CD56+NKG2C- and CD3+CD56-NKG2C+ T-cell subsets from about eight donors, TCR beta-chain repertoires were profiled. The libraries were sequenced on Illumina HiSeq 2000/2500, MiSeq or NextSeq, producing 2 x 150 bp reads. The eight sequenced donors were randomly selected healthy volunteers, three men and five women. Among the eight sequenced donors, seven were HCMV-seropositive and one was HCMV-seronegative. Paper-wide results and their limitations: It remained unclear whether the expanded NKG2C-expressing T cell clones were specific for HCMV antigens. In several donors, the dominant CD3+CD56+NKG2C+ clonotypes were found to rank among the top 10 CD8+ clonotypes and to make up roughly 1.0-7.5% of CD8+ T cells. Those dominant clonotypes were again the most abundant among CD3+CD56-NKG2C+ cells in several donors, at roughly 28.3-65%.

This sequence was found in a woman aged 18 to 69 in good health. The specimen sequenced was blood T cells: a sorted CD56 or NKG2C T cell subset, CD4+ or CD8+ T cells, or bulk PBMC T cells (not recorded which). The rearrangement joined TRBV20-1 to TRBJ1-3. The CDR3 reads CSARPRTGSGNTIYF.